This T cell receptor beta chain was recorded in a study of HIV-infected patients and healthy controls. The germline CDR1 and CDR2 sequences are GTSNPN and SVGIG (reference sequence). The CDR3 is made up of 15 amino acids. With 3 bases clipped from V and 1 base from J, the junction kept 3 bases outside the gene matches. Whole blood was used without fractionation, so all unsorted peripheral T cells were included. Reverse transcription used around 480 ng RNA and constant-region primers for alpha and beta. Alpha and beta chain libraries were made separately by chain-specific third strand synthesis with multiplexing indices. Each CDR3 protein gets one entry after TCRdb re-called the 5' RACE reads with MiXCR. The sample lists around 5,300 distinct CDR3 sequences; roughly a quarter were seen once.

This clonotype originated in an adult with HIV infection. The rearrangement links TRBV30 to TRBJ1-6; 7 bases are a match to TRBD1. Sample: blood, taken before antiretroviral therapy. The CDR3 loop is CAWSQGESYNSPLHF. CDR3 in DNA: TGTGCCTGGAGCCAGGGGGAGTCCTATAATTCACCCCTCCACTTT.